These 32 T cell receptor beta chains were sequenced from one sample in a study of T cells in Graves' hyperthyroidism and ophthalmopathy. Amplified TCR beta CDR3 regions came from RNA transcripts. HTBI primers were employed in a first-round RT-PCR of the TCR CDR3. TCRdb passed the multiplex PCR reads through MiXCR, listing each CDR3 protein once. This table has under 800,000 distinct CDR3 sequences, around 15% appearing once. The material sequenced was blood. All receptors come from a woman aged 18-29 years with Graves' hyperthyroidism.

This clonotype was seen only a few times. The chain is built from TRBV28 and TRBJ2-7; 7 bases align to TRBD2. This CDR3 has 16 amino acids. J gave up 4 bases and V 5 bases, and 14 bases lay outside the gene matches. In germline, CDR1 is MDHEN, CDR2 SYDVKM. For the CDR3, the DNA is TGTGCCAGCAGTCCACTCCCCGGGGGGTTTGGATACGAGCAGTACTTC. It specifies CASSPLPGGFGYEQYF.

The chain's CDR3 is CSAGGLGSRWDQPQHF. As DNA, the CDR3 is TGCAGTGCGGGGGGGTTGGGATCCCGTTGGGATCAGCCCCAGCATTTT. The J gene is TRBJ1-5, the V gene TRBV20-1; tentative D call: TRBD1 (5 bases). With 6 bases removed from V and 5 bases from J, the gap between germline ends came to 23 bases. The CDR3 totals 16 residues. Germline CDR1 reads DFQATT; CDR2 reads SNEGSKA (reference sequence).

This chain uses TRBV30 with TRBJ1-1; D may be TRBD1 (6 bases). V was pared by 5 bases and J by 1 base, with 17 bases between. The germline gives CDR1 GTSNPN, CDR2 SVGIG (reference sequence). This CDR3 has 15 amino acids. The CDR3 DNA reads TGTGCCTGGCAAAAGAGGGGGGCGAAGAACACTGAAGCTTTCTTT. Protein sequence: CAWQKRGAKNTEAFF.

This clonotype was seen repeatedly, ten times or more. The CDR3, as DNA: TGTGCCAGCAGTTACTTCTGGGACACTGAAGCTTTCTTT. Protein product: CASSYFWDTEAFF. This chain joins TRBV6-2 or TRBV6-3 and TRBJ1-1, with D uncertain. In germline, CDR1 is MNHEY, CDR2 SVGEGT. There are 13 residues in the CDR3. V lost 1 base to trimming and J lost 3 bases, with 6 bases between them.

This clonotype was counted many times. The chain links TRBV11-2 to TRBJ2-7, with D tentatively TRBD2 (6 bases). The V end was cut by 1 base, the J end by 0 bases, with 16 bases between. The CDR3 covers 17 residues. Looked up from germline, CDR1 is SGHAT and CDR2 is FQNNGV. CDR3 region: CASSLGSTGVFSYEQYF. CDR3 nucleotide sequence: TGTGCCAGCAGCTTAGGCTCCACGGGGGTCTTCTCCTACGAGCAGTACTTC.

This clonotype showed up many times. The chain is built from TRBV20-1 and TRBJ2-7; D possibly corresponds to TRBD2 (5 bases). Per germline, CDR1 DFQATT and CDR2 SNEGSKA (reference sequence). This CDR3 region has 13 residues. V was pared by 6 bases and J by 0 bases, with 12 bases between. The CDR3, as DNA: TGCAGTGCCGAGGGCCTTTCCTCCTACGAGCAGTACTTC. It encodes CSAEGLSSYEQYF.

Ten or more counts support this clonotype. The CDR3 nucleotides are TGTGCCAGCACCCTACCCGGGAACAGGGGGTCCTACGAGCAGTACTTC. Amino acid sequence: CASTLPGNRGSYEQYF. V usage is TRBV28 and J usage is TRBJ2-7, with 8 bases identical to TRBD1. Germline values: CDR1 MDHEN, CDR2 SYDVKM. V lost 7 bases to trimming and J lost 1 base; unmatched junction nucleotides: 12. The CDR3 is 16 residues long.

V gene TRBV27 combines with J gene TRBJ2-7, with 7 bases that match TRBD2. This CDR3 region has 15 residues. J lost 5 bases, V lost 6 bases, and 13 bases had no gene match. Germline-derived CDR1 and CDR2 are MNHEY and SMNVEV (reference sequence). DNA of the CDR3: TGTGCCAGCAGCCCGGGGGGACTGATATTAGACGAGCAGTACTTC. The encoded protein is CASSPGGLILDEQYF.

This clonotype was recorded a few times. The rearrangement links TRBV7-9 to TRBJ1-2, with D perhaps TRBD1 (5 bases). Germline V CDR1 and CDR2: SEHNR, FQNEAQ (reference sequence). The CDR3 is 16 amino acids. Deletions cut 5 bases from V and 5 bases from J, with 21 bases between. The CDR3 spells CASSPRLGTLRYGYTF. The DNA of the CDR3 is TGTGCCAGCAGCCCCCGCCTTGGGACCCTCCGATATGGCTACACCTTC.

This clonotype was seen many times. V gene TRBV18 combines with J gene TRBJ2-5; D gene unclear. In germline, CDR1 is KGHSH, CDR2 LQKENI. V lost 8 bases to trimming and J lost 4 bases, with 14 bases between them. The CDR3 extends over 13 amino acids. The CDR3 DNA reads as TGTGCCAGCAGTCCGACATCAGGAGAGACCCAGTACTTC. Its translation: CASSPTSGETQYF.

Points on this clonotype: Possible read error: a much larger clone is one base away. This chain uses TRBV2 with TRBJ1-4; D is unclear. The V and J ends lost 6 bases and 7 bases respectively, with 12 bases between them. Germline values: CDR1 SNHLY, CDR2 FYNNEI. The CDR3 consists of 13 residues. CDR3 nucleotide sequence: TGTGCCAGCAGCGCAAATTTTAGTGAAAAACTGTTTTTT. Translation gives CASSANFSEKLFF.

The chain uses TRBV15 and TRBJ1-1; 7 bases match TRBD1. In germline, CDR1 is LNHNV, CDR2 YYDKDF (reference sequence). The CDR3 sequence is 18 residues long. V gave up 0 bases and J gave up 2 bases; unmatched junction bases: 12. CDR3 nucleotide sequence: TGTGCCACCAGCAGAGATAATGAGGGGGCAGGGTTAAACACTGAAGCTTTCTTT. This translates into CATSRDNEGAGLNTEAFF.

This clonotype was counted ten times or more. The genes are TRBV11-2 and TRBJ1-5; no firm D call. This CDR3 has 15 residues. The germline V gene has CDR1 SGHAT and CDR2 FQNNGV. V was trimmed by 0 bases and J by 7 bases, leaving 13 bases between them. This chain's CDR3 is CASSLDSGRRQPQHF. In DNA form, the CDR3 reads TGTGCCAGCAGCTTAGATTCCGGGCGCCGCCAGCCCCAGCATTTT.

The chain joins TRBV7-9 to TRBJ2-3; 10 bases are shared with TRBD2. Germline V gene lookup returns CDR1 SEHNR and CDR2 FQNEAQ (reference sequence). J gave up 4 bases and V 3 bases, and 13 bases lay outside the gene matches. The CDR3 length is 18 residues. The CDR3 DNA is TGTGCCAGCAGCTTGGGACTTCTAGCGGGAGTAAGGCCAGATACGCAGTATTTT. Translated, it gives CASSLGLLAGVRPDTQYF.

The chain couples TRBV13 to TRBJ2-5; D might be TRBD1 or TRBD2, each matching 6 bases. Deletions cut 5 bases from V and 5 bases from J, with 21 bases between. Germline V gene sequence: CDR1 PRHDT, CDR2 FYEKMQ (reference sequence). This CDR3 is 16 amino acids long. This CDR3 is CASSPSRRWRGETQYF. CDR3 coding DNA: TGTGCCAGCAGCCCCTCCCGGAGATGGAGGGGGGAGACCCAGTACTTC.

This clonotype was counted only a few times. The gene calls are TRBV4-1 and TRBJ2-6, with D possibly being TRBD2 (6 bases). This CDR3 is 18 amino acids long. Germline CDR1 reads MGHRA; CDR2 reads YSYEKL. V was clipped by 3 bases and J by 0 bases, with 15 bases between them. CDR3 DNA sequence: TGCGCCAGCAGCCACCCGGGACTCGTTTACTCTGGGGCCAACGTCCTGACTTTC. Amino acids: CASSHPGLVYSGANVLTF.

This clonotype has a count of ten or more. The J gene is TRBJ2-7, the V gene TRBV11-2; D gene uncertain. The germline V gene has CDR1 SGHAT and CDR2 FQNNGV. V lost 0 bases to trimming and J lost 0 bases, with 9 bases between them. The CDR3 is 15 residues long. CDR3 in DNA: TGTGCCAGCAGCTTAGACGGGTCGAGCTCCTACGAGCAGTACTTC. The encoded protein is CASSLDGSSSYEQYF.

This clonotype was detected ten times or more. The genes are TRBV2 and TRBJ2-3, with 7 bases identical to TRBD2. V dropped 8 bases and J dropped 9; count of bases not matched to a gene: 5. The CDR3 length is 11 residues. Germline CDR1 reads SNHLY; CDR2 reads FYNNEI. The CDR3 DNA reads TGTGCCAGCGACGGCGGGAGAACGCAGTATTTT. This codes for CASDGGRTQYF.

The J gene is TRBJ1-5, the V gene TRBV6-1, with 7 positions matching TRBD1. V lost 0 bases, J lost 7 bases, and 12 bases stayed unmatched. CDR3 length: 17 residues. Germline V CDR1 and CDR2: MNHNS, SASEGT. The CDR3 reads CASSEAWEGGAKQPQHF. For the CDR3, the DNA is TGTGCCAGCAGTGAAGCCTGGGAAGGGGGCGCAAAACAGCCCCAGCATTTT.

This clonotype was seen ten or more times. The chain has TRBV5-1 and TRBJ1-1, with 8 bases aligning to TRBD1. Germline CDR1 SGHRS, CDR2 YFSETQ. V shed 2 bases and J 1 base; nucleotides not matched to a gene: 4. CDR3 size: 15 residues. CDR3 in amino acids: CASSFRGLGNTEAFF. DNA for the CDR3: TGCGCCAGCAGCTTCAGGGGGCTGGGGAACACTGAAGCTTTCTTT.

Concerning this clonotype itself: Just one base apart from a much larger clone, this may be a read error. V usage is TRBV10-3 and J usage is TRBJ2-6; 8 nucleotides line up with TRBD1. The junction had 9 bases not matched to a gene; V was cut back by 5 bases and J by 0 bases. Germline V lookup: CDR1 ENHRY, CDR2 SYGVKD. CDR3 length: 18 amino acids. CDR3 protein: CAISQGQGWVSGANVLTF. CDR3 nucleotides: TGTGCCATCAGTCAAGGACAGGGATGGGTCTCTGGGGCCAACGTCCTGACTTTC.

This clonotype was counted between two and nine times. J is TRBJ2-1 and V is TRBV12-3 or TRBV12-4, with TRBD2 matching 7 bases. This CDR3 contains 12 residues. V lost 6 bases and J lost 8; bases outside the gene matches: 4. The CDR3 DNA reads TGTGCCAGCAGCCGAGCGGGGTATGAGCAGTTCTTC. Protein product: CASSRAGYEQFF.

This clonotype was counted only a few times. The chain recombines TRBV12-3 or TRBV12-4 with TRBJ2-4, with no clear D. Between the trimmed V and J ends, which lost 1 base and 5 bases, there was a span of 6 bases. The CDR3 length is 13 residues. CDR3 region: CASSLGPQNIQYF. The DNA for the CDR3 is TGTGCCAGCAGTTTAGGTCCCCAAAACATTCAGTACTTC.

This clonotype has more than one count but fewer than ten. This chain uses TRBV5-1 with TRBJ2-1, with D possibly TRBD2 on 6 matching bases. Trimming stripped 4 bases from V and 0 bases from J, with 14 bases between. CDR1 is SGHRS, CDR2 YFSETQ, per germline. The CDR3 is 16 amino acids. The CDR3 DNA follows: TGCGCCAGCAGCGAGCGCTACGGGGGCTCCTACAATGAGCAGTTCTTC. Translating it yields CASSERYGGSYNEQFF.

This clonotype was counted many times. The chain has TRBV7-2 and TRBJ1-5, with a possible D match to TRBD1 (6 bases). Germline CDR1 reads SGHTA; CDR2 reads FQGNSA. V was pared by 5 bases and J by 6 bases, with 14 bases between. CDR3 length equals 14 residues. The CDR3 loop is CASSLTGFGQPQHF. For the CDR3, the DNA is TGTGCCAGCAGCCTAACAGGGTTTGGTCAGCCCCAGCATTTT.

This chain links TRBV20-1 with TRBJ2-5, with 14 bases identical to TRBD2. The CDR3 sequence is 18 residues long. With V trimmed by 0 bases and J by 4 bases, 10 bases remained unmatched. Germline CDR1 is DFQATT and CDR2 is SNEGSKA (reference sequence). The CDR3 bases are TGCAGTGCTAGAGATCCAATAGGACTAGCGGGAGGTCTAGAGACCCAGTACTTC. It translates to CSARDPIGLAGGLETQYF.

This clonotype was seen only a few times. This chain uses TRBV4-1 with TRBJ2-2; either TRBD1 or TRBD2 may supply D (5 bases each). The CDR3 extends over 15 amino acids. With 4 bases removed from V and 5 bases from J, the gap between germline ends came to 14 bases. Germline V gene sequence: CDR1 MGHRA, CDR2 YSYEKL. The CDR3 DNA follows: TGCGCCAGCAGCCCGGAGCAGGGACGAACCGGGGAGCTGTTTTTT. This sequence encodes CASSPEQGRTGELFF.

In its sample, this clonotype was seen many times. This chain links TRBV7-8 with TRBJ2-1, with a weak D call TRBD2 (6 bases). This CDR3 is 15 amino acids long. Trimming cost V 2 bases and J 5 bases, with 13 bases left between them. Germline CDR1 and CDR2: SGHVS and FQNEAQ. As DNA, the CDR3 is TGTGCCAGCAGCTTAAGGAGGGGTGGGGACAATGAGCAGTTCTTC. Protein: CASSLRRGGDNEQFF.

This clonotype was recorded a few times. CDR3 DNA: TGTGCCAGCAGCCCAGGGGAGGGTCAGCCCCAGCATTTT. Translation: CASSPGEGQPQHF. V usage is TRBV7-9 and J usage is TRBJ1-5; tentatively, D is TRBD1 (6 bases). Trimming pared 5 bases from V and 6 bases from J, leaving 11 bases between. The germline V gene encodes CDR1 SEHNR and CDR2 FQNEAQ (reference sequence). CDR3 size: 13 residues.

The rearrangement uses TRBV4-2 and TRBJ2-7, with D maybe TRBD2 (8 bases). Germline assignment: CDR1 LGHNA and CDR2 YNFKEQ. V was clipped by 2 bases and J by 4 bases, with 18 bases between them. The CDR3 contains 16 residues. The CDR3 is CASSQKGASGWYEQYF. As DNA, the CDR3 is TGTGCCAGCAGCCAAAAGGGGGCTAGCGGGTGGTACGAGCAGTACTTC.

In regard to this clonotype: A single base separates this from a much larger clone, so it may be a read error. The chain combines TRBV5-5 with TRBJ1-1; D possibly corresponds to TRBD1 (5 bases). Germline CDR1 is SGHKS and CDR2 is YYEKEE (reference sequence). The CDR3 runs 15 residues. The CDR3 spells CASSFSTRGIGEAFF. The CDR3 DNA follows: TGCGCCAGCAGCTTTTCTACAAGGGGCATTGGTGAAGCTTTCTTT. Combining the CDR3 with reference TRBV5-5 and TRBJ1-1 gives the whole variable domain DAGVTQSPTHLIKTRGQQVTLRCSPISGHKSVSWYQQVLGQGPQFIFQYYEKEERGRGNFPDRFSARQFPNYSSELNVNALLLGDSALYLCASSFSTRGIGEAFFGQGTRLTVV.

This clonotype was observed at least ten times. This sequence joins TRBV6-5 and TRBJ2-1; 8 bases align to TRBD2. J was trimmed by 7 bases and V by 2 bases; bases with no gene match: 22. Germline CDR1 reads MNHEY; CDR2 reads SVGAGI. CDR3 length: 20 amino acids. CDR3 amino acids: CASSYGGQTSWGGGRNEQFF. For the CDR3, the DNA is TGTGCCAGCAGTTACGGCGGACAGACATCATGGGGAGGCGGGAGGAATGAGCAGTTCTTC.